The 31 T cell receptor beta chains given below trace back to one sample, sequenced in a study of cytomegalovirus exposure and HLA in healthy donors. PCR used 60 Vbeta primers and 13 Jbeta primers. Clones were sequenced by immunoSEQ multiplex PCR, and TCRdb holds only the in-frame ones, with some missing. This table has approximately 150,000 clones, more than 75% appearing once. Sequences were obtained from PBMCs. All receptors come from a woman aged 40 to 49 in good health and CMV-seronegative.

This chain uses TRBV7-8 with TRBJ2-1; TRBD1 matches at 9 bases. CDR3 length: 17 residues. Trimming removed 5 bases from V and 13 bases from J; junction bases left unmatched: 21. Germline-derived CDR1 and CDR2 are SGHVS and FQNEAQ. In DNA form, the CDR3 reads TGTGCCAGCAGCCTAACCAATCCGGGACAGGGAACAACCCCCCAGTTCTTC. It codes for CASSLTNPGQGTTPQFF.

This CDR3 is CASSLIPPPSSYEQYF. As DNA, the CDR3 is TGTGCCAGCAGCTTAATTCCCCCACCGAGCTCCTACGAGCAGTACTTC. This chain connects TRBV7-2 to TRBJ2-7; D call uncertain. The germline V gene encodes CDR1 SGHTA and CDR2 FQGNSA. V was pared by 2 bases and J by 0 bases, with 14 bases between. This CDR3 has 16 residues.

CDR3 in amino acids: CASSESGTENEKLFF. CDR3 in DNA: TGCGCCAGCAGCGAATCCGGGACAGAGAATGAAAAACTGTTTTTT. The rearrangement joins TRBV5-1 to TRBJ1-4; 7 bases agree with TRBD1. Germline loops: CDR1 SGHRS, CDR2 YFSETQ. J was trimmed by 5 bases and V by 4 bases; bases with no gene match: 8. The CDR3 covers 15 residues.

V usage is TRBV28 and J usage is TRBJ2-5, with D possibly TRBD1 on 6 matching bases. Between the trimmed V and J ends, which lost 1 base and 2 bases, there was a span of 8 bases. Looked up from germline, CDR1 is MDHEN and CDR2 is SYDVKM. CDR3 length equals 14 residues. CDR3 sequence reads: CASSLYTGQETQYF. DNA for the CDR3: TGTGCCAGCAGTTTATATACAGGGCAAGAGACCCAGTACTTC.

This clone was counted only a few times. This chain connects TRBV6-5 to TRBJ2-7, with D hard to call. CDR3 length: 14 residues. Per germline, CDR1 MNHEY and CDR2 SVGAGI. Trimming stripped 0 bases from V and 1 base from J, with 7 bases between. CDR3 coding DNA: TGTGCCAGCAGTTACTCTGGCCGTTCCTACGAGCAGTACTTC. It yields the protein CASSYSGRSYEQYF.

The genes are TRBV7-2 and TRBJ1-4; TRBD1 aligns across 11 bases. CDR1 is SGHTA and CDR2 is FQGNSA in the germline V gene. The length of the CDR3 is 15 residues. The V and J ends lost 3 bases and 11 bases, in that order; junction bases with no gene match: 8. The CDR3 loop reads CASSFSGQGALKLFF. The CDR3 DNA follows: TGTGCCAGCAGCTTTTCCGGACAGGGGGCCCTCAAACTGTTTTTT.

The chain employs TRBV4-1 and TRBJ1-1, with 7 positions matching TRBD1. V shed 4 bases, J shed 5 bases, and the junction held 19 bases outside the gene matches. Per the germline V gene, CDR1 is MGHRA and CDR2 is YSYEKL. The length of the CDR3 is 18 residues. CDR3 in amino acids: CASSRSQGRFWGETEAFF. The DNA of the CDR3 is TGCGCCAGCAGCCGATCACAGGGGCGGTTTTGGGGTGAAACTGAAGCTTTCTTT.

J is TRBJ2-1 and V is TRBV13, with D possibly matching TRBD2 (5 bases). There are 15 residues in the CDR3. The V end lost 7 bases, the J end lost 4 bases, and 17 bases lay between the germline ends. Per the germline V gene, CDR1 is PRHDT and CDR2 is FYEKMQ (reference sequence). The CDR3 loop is CASTQTGGLYNEQFF. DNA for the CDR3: TGTGCCAGCACCCAAACGGGCGGACTTTACAATGAGCAGTTCTTC.

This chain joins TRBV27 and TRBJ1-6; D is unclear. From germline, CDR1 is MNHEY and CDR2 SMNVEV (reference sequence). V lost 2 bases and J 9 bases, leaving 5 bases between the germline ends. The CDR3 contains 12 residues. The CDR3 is CASSLTGSPLHF. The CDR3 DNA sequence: TGTGCCAGCAGTTTAACGGGTTCACCCCTCCACTTT.

The CDR3 sequence: CASSHPPRGRNSPLHF. The DNA of the CDR3 is TGTGCCAGCAGCCATCCCCCCAGGGGCCGAAATTCACCCCTCCACTTT. The chain has TRBV4-2 and TRBJ1-6; D perhaps matches TRBD1 (6 bases). In germline, CDR1 is LGHNA, CDR2 YNFKEQ. The CDR3 contains 16 residues. Trimming removed 3 bases at V and 7 bases at J, with 16 bases between.

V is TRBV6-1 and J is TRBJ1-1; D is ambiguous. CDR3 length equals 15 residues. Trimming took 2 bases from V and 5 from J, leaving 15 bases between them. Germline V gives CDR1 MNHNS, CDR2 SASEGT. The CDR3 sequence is CASSERTEVWTEAFF. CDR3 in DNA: TGTGCCAGCAGTGAACGGACGGAGGTTTGGACTGAAGCTTTCTTT.

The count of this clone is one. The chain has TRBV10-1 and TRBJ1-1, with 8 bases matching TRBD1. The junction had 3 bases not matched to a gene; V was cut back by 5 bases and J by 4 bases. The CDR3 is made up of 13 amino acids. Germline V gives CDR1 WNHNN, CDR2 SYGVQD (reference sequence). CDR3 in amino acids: CASSRTGSTEAFF. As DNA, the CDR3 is TGCGCCAGCAGTAGGACAGGGTCCACTGAAGCTTTCTTT.

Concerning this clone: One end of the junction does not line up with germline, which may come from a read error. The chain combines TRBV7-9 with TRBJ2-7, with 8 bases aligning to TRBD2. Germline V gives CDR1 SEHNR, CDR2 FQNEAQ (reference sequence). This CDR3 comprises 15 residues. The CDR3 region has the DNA TGTTCCAGCAGCTTAGGGACTAGTATCGTCAACGAGCAGTACTTC. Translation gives CSSSLGTSIVNEQYF.

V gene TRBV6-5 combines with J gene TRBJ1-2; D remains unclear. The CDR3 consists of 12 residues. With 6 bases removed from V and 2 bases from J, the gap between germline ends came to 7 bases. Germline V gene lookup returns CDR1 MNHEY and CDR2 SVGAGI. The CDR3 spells CASSTGNYGYTF. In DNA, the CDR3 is TGTGCCAGCAGCACGGGGAACTATGGCTACACCTTC.

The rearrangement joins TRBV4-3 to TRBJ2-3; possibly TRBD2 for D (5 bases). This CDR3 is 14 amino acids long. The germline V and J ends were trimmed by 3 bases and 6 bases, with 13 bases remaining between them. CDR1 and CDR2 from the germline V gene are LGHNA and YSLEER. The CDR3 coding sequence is TGCGCCAGCAGCCAGGAGAGGGCGGCGGATACGCAGTATTTT. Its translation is CASSQERAADTQYF.

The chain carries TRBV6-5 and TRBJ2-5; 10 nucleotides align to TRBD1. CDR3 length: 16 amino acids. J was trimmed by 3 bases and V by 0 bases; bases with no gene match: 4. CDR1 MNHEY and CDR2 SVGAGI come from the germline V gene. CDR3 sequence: CASSYSYGTGEETQYF. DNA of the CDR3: TGTGCCAGCAGTTACTCGTACGGGACAGGGGAAGAGACCCAGTACTTC.

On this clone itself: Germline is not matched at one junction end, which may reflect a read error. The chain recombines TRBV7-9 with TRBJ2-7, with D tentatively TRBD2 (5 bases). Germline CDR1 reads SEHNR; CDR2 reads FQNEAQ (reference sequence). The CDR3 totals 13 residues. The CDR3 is CSSDGESSYEQYF. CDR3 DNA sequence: TGTTCCAGCGACGGGGAGAGCTCCTACGAGCAGTACTTC.

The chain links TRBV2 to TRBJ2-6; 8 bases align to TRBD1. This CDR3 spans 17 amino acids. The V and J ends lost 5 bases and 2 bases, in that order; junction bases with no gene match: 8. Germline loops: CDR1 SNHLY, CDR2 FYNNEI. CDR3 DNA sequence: TGTGCCAGCAGTCCCCGGACAGGGTTGGCTGGGGCCAACGTCCTGACTTTC. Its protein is CASSPRTGLAGANVLTF.

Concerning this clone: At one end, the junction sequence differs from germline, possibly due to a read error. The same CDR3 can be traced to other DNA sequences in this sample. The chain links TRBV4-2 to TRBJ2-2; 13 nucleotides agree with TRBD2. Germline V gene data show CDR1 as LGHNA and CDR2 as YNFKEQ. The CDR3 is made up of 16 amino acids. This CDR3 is CASGGTSGKGTGELFF. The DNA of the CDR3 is TGTGCCAGCGGAGGGACTAGCGGGAAAGGGACCGGGGAGCTGTTTTTC.

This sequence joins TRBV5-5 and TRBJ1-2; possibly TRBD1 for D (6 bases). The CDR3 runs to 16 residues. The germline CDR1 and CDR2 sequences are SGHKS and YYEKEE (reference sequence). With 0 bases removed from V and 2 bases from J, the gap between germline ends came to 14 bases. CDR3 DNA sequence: TGTGCCAGCAGCTTGGGGGACACCAAAGCGAACTATGGCTACACCTTC. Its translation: CASSLGDTKANYGYTF.

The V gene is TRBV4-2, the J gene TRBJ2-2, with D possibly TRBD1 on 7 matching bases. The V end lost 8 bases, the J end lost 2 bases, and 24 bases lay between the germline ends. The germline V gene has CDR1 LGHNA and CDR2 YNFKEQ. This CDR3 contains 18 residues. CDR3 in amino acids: CASRWGTLGTDNTGELFF. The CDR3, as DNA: TGTGCCAGCCGATGGGGGACTCTAGGGACAGACAACACCGGGGAGCTGTTTTTT.

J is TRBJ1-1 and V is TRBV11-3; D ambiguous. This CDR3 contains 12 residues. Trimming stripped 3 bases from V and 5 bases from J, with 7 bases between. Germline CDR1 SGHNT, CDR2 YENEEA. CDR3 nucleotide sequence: TGTGCCAGCAGCTTTTCGGGGACTGAAGCTTTCTTT. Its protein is CASSFSGTEAFF.

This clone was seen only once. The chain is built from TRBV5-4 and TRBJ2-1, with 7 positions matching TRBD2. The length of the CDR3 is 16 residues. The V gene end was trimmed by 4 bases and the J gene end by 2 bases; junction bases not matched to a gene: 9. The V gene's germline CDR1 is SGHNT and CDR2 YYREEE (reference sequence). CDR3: CASSQERLAPYNEQFF. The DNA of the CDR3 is TGTGCCAGCAGCCAAGAACGACTAGCCCCCTACAATGAGCAGTTCTTC.

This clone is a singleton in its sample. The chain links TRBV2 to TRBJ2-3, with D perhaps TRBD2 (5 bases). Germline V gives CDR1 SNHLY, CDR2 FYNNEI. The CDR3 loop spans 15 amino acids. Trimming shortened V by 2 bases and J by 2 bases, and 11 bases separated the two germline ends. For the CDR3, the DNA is TGTGCCAGCAGTGAACTCATGGACTTCACAGATACGCAGTATTTT. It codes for CASSELMDFTDTQYF.

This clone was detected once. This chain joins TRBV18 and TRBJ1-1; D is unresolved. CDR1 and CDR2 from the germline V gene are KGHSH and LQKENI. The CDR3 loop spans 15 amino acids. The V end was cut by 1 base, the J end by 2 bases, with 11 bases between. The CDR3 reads CASSPQRIINTEAFF. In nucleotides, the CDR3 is TGTGCCAGCTCACCACAGAGAATTATTAACACTGAAGCTTTCTTT.

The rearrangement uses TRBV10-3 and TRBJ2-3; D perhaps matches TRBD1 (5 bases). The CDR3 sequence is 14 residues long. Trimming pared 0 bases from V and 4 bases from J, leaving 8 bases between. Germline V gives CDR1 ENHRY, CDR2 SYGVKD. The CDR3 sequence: CAISESTAPDTQYF. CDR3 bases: TGTGCCATCAGTGAGTCGACAGCGCCAGATACGCAGTATTTT.

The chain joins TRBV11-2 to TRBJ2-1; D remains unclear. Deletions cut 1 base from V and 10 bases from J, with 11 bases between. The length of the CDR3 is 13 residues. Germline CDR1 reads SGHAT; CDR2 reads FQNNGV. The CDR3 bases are TGTGCCAGCAGCTTAGGGATGGGCGTCGAGCAGTTCTTC. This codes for CASSLGMGVEQFF.

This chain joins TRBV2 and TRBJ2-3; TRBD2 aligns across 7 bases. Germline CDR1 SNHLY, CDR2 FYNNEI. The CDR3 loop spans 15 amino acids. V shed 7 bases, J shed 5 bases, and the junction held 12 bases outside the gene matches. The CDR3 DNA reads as TGTGCCAGCATCTCGCGGGAGTTCGGTAGAGATACGCAGTATTTT. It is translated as CASISREFGRDTQYF. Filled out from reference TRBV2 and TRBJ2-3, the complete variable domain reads EPEVTQTPSHQVTQMGQEVILRCVPISNHLYFYWYRQILGQKVEFLVSFYNNEISEKSEIFDDQFSVERPDGSNFTLKIRSTKLEDSAMYFCASISREFGRDTQYFGPGTRLTVL.

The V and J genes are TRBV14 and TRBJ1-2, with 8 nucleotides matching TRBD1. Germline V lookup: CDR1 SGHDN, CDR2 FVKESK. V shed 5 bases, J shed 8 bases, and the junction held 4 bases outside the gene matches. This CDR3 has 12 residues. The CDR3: CASSTTGEGYTF. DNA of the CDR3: TGTGCCAGCAGCACGACAGGGGAAGGCTACACCTTC.

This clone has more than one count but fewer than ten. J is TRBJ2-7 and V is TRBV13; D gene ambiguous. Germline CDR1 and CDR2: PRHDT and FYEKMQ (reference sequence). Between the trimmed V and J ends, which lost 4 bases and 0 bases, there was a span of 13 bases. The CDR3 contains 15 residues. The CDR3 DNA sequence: TGTGCCAGCAGCTCCCTCCCGGGTTCCTCCTACGAGCAGTACTTC. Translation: CASSSLPGSSYEQYF.

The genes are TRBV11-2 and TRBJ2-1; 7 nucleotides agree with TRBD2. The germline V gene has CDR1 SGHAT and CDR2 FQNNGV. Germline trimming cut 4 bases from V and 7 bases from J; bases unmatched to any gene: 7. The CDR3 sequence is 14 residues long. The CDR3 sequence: CASSSNGRRNEQFF. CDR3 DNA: TGTGCCAGCAGCTCCAACGGGAGGAGGAATGAGCAGTTCTTC.